The 19 T cell receptor beta chains below come from one sample, sequenced in a study of blood T cell repertoires in COVID-19. Repertoires were generated with immunoSEQ multiplex PCR, while TCRdb's copy carries only in-frame clones and drops some. The sample records about 140,000 clones, about four fifths being singletons. Input material: peripheral blood. The receptors derive from a man between 70 and 80 years old who had recovered from COVID-19.

This chain links TRBV5-1 with TRBJ1-2, with TRBD1 matching 9 bases. The V and J ends lost 3 bases and 2 bases, in that order; junction bases with no gene match: 2. In germline, CDR1 is SGHRS, CDR2 YFSETQ. The CDR3 spans 14 residues. As DNA, the CDR3 is TGCGCCAGCAGCTCGGGACAGGGAAACTATGGCTACACCTTC. Translation: CASSSGQGNYGYTF.

The chain is built from TRBV25-1 and TRBJ2-3; 10 bases line up with TRBD1. Germline lookup yields CDR1 MGHDK and CDR2 SYGVNS. V shed 9 bases, J shed 4 bases, and the junction held 7 bases outside the gene matches. This CDR3 region has 14 residues. CDR3 region: CASGGQGMADTQYF. The DNA of the CDR3 is TGTGCCAGTGGGGGACAGGGGATGGCAGATACGCAGTATTTT. Drawing the rest from reference TRBV25-1 and TRBJ2-3, the complete variable domain is EADIYQTPRYLVIGTGKKITLECSQTMGHDKMYWYQQDPGMELHLIHYSYGVNSTEKGDLSSESTVSRIRTEHFPLTLESARPSHTSQYLCASGGQGMADTQYFGPGTRLTVL.

The V call is TRBV11-2, the J call TRBJ2-1, with D possibly matching TRBD2 (6 bases). Germline loops: CDR1 SGHAT, CDR2 FQNNGV. This CDR3 has 18 residues. Trimming removed 3 bases at V and 0 bases at J, with 18 bases between. CDR3 amino acids: CASSLHGTSSSSYNEQFF. CDR3 nucleotide sequence: TGTGCCAGCAGCTTGCATGGGACTTCCTCTTCCTCCTACAATGAGCAGTTCTTC.

The chain links TRBV19 to TRBJ1-4, with D possibly being TRBD1 (6 bases). Looked up from germline, CDR1 is LNHDA and CDR2 is SQIVND (reference sequence). CDR3 length equals 16 residues. The V gene lost 7 bases and the J gene lost 8 bases, with 23 bases spanning the gap. CDR3 region: CASTQGRQGISEKLFF. The DNA for the CDR3 is TGTGCCAGTACCCAGGGCCGGCAGGGGATAAGCGAAAAACTGTTTTTT.

The CDR3 protein is CASSLSLSGPYEQYF. In DNA form, the CDR3 reads TGTGCCAGCAGCCTGTCCCTTAGCGGCCCCTACGAGCAGTACTTC. The chain couples TRBV5-6 to TRBJ2-7; D is perhaps TRBD2 (6 bases). V was clipped by 4 bases and J by 2 bases, with 16 bases between them. CDR1 SGHDT and CDR2 YYEEEE come from the germline V gene. The CDR3 sequence is 15 residues long.

The chain links TRBV18 to TRBJ2-1, with a possible D match to TRBD1 (6 bases). The V gene lost 3 bases and the J gene lost 2 bases, with 14 bases spanning the gap. Germline CDR1 and CDR2: KGHSH and LQKENI. The CDR3 is made up of 16 amino acids. This CDR3 is CASSPRDINPYNEQFF. DNA of the CDR3: TGTGCCAGCTCACCTCGGGACATCAATCCCTACAATGAGCAGTTCTTC.

The V and J genes are TRBV9 and TRBJ1-2; 7 bases are shared with TRBD1. CDR3 length: 15 residues. Germline loops: CDR1 SGDLS, CDR2 YYNGEE. Trimming at V came to 3 bases and at J to 2 bases, leaving 7 bases not matched to a gene. This CDR3 reads CASSAQTGNNYGYTF. CDR3 bases: TGTGCCAGCAGCGCCCAGACAGGGAACAACTATGGCTACACCTTC.

J is TRBJ2-3 and V is TRBV9; D is perhaps TRBD2 (5 bases). V was cut by 0 bases and J by 4 bases, with 12 bases left in between. This CDR3 is 15 amino acids long. In germline, CDR1 is SGDLS, CDR2 YYNGEE. The CDR3 here is CASSVGAAAPDTQYF. The CDR3 DNA reads TGTGCCAGCAGCGTAGGAGCGGCGGCCCCAGATACGCAGTATTTT. The whole variable domain, filled in from reference TRBV9 and TRBJ2-3, reads DSGVTQTPKHLITATGQRVTLRCSPRSGDLSVYWYQQSLDQGLQFLIQYYNGEERAKGNILERFSAQQFPDLHSELNLSSLELGDSALYFCASSVGAAAPDTQYFGPGTRLTVL.

This clone appeared a single time. The DNA for the CDR3 is TGTGCCAGCAGAATGACAGGGGGCGGTGGGACCGGGGAGCTGTTTTTT. Its protein product is CASRMTGGGGTGELFF. The rearrangement links TRBV6-6 to TRBJ2-2, with 10 bases that match TRBD1. Germline CDR1 and CDR2: MNHNY and SVGAGI (reference sequence). This CDR3 is 16 amino acids long. Losses at the gene ends were 6 bases for V and 5 bases for J; bases not matched to a gene: 9.

The rearrangement uses TRBV2 and TRBJ2-1; 8 nucleotides align to TRBD1. The V gene's germline CDR1 is SNHLY and CDR2 FYNNEI. This CDR3 is 16 amino acids long. The trim removed 7 bases at V and 9 bases at J, leaving 17 bases unmatched. The CDR3 is CASIGWQGAYNTEQFF. DNA of the CDR3: TGTGCCAGCATTGGGTGGCAGGGGGCATATAATACTGAGCAGTTCTTC.

The chain couples TRBV10-2 to TRBJ2-2; TRBD1 aligns across 11 bases. This CDR3 has 16 residues. Germline CDR1 reads WSHSY; CDR2 reads SAAADI. The V segment lost 10 bases and the J segment 3 bases; nucleotides outside the gene matches: 10. The CDR3 sequence is CATLSGQGGDTGELFF. The CDR3, as DNA: TGCGCCACTTTATCGGGACAGGGGGGCGACACCGGGGAGCTGTTTTTT.

CDR3 region: CATSDPNRAGDTQYF. In nucleotides, the CDR3 is TGTGCCACCAGTGATCCGAACAGGGCTGGAGATACGCAGTATTTT. The rearrangement links TRBV24-1 to TRBJ2-3; D perhaps matches TRBD1 (6 bases). The germline CDR1 and CDR2 sequences are KGHDR and SFDVKD. V was pared by 3 bases and J by 5 bases, with 14 bases between. This CDR3 spans 15 amino acids.

This sequence joins TRBV3-1 (or the pseudogene TRBV3-2) and TRBJ2-1; the D is unclear. Germline values: CDR1 LGHDT, CDR2 YNNKEL (reference sequence). CDR3 length: 16 amino acids. V was trimmed by 2 bases and J by 8 bases, leaving 19 bases between them. For the CDR3, the DNA is TGTGCCAGCAGCCAAAGAGATCAGGCTGGTTCGGATGAGCAGTTCTTC. The encoded protein is CASSQRDQAGSDEQFF.

This chain joins TRBV27 and TRBJ2-1, with TRBD2 matching 8 bases. V gave up 4 bases and J gave up 8 bases; unmatched junction bases: 10. CDR3 length: 15 amino acids. CDR1 MNHEY and CDR2 SMNVEV come from the germline V gene (reference sequence). The CDR3 is CASSSWDSGGDEQFF. The CDR3 region has the DNA TGTGCCAGCAGTTCCTGGGACTCGGGGGGGGATGAGCAGTTCTTC.

The chain recombines TRBV29-1 with TRBJ2-1; D possibly corresponds to TRBD2 (6 bases). From germline, CDR1 is SQVTM and CDR2 ANQGSEA. There are 14 residues in the CDR3. The germline V and J ends were trimmed by 3 bases and 5 bases, with 14 bases remaining between them. This CDR3 reads CSVEPRLAHNEQFF. The CDR3 coding sequence is TGCAGCGTTGAGCCCAGGCTAGCGCACAATGAGCAGTTCTTC.

This chain uses TRBV4-1 with TRBJ2-5, with TRBD2 identical over 8 bases. The CDR3 runs 17 residues. Germline loops: CDR1 MGHRA, CDR2 YSYEKL. V dropped 5 bases and J dropped 4; count of bases not matched to a gene: 15. In nucleotides, the CDR3 is TGCGCCAGCAGCAGGGGGAGAGCGGGAGTCGGATCAGAGACCCAGTACTTC. This gives the protein CASSRGRAGVGSETQYF.

DNA of the CDR3: TGTGCCAGCAGAAATGAACAGGGGAAAACAGATACGCAGTATTTT. It encodes CASRNEQGKTDTQYF. The V call is TRBV6-5, the J call TRBJ2-3, with 7 bases aligning to TRBD1. The V gene end was trimmed by 6 bases and the J gene end by 3 bases; junction bases not matched to a gene: 9. Germline CDR1 MNHEY, CDR2 SVGAGI. The CDR3 spans 15 residues.

The table lists this clone with a count of one. The chain links TRBV9 to TRBJ2-7; 14 bases line up with TRBD2. The CDR3 covers 16 residues. V dropped 2 bases and J dropped 7; count of bases not matched to a gene: 8. Germline-derived CDR1 and CDR2 are SGDLS and YYNGEE. The CDR3 loop reads CASSVSGLAGAGEQYF. The CDR3 region has the DNA TGTGCCAGCAGCGTTTCGGGACTAGCGGGAGCAGGTGAGCAGTACTTC.

In this sample, this clone turned up once. This chain connects TRBV27 to TRBJ2-5, with a tentative D call TRBD2 (6 bases). Germline V CDR1 and CDR2: MNHEY, SMNVEV (reference sequence). This CDR3 comprises 15 residues. V was cut by 2 bases and J by 5 bases, with 15 bases left in between. For the CDR3, the DNA is TGTGCCAGCAGTTTACTCGGGACTTATCAGGAGACCCAGTACTTC. Its translation: CASSLLGTYQETQYF.